Described below is a single T cell receptor beta chain sequence and its context. The CDR3 is 16 residues long. Germline CDR1 and CDR2: SGHDT and YYEEEE. Losses at the gene ends were 4 bases for V and 6 bases for J; bases not matched to a gene: 13. This sample stems from a study of blood T cell repertoires in COVID-19. Using immunoSEQ multiplex PCR, the repertoire was profiled, and TCRdb retains in-frame clones only, with some absent. The sample lists about 100,000 clones, about nine tenths occurring once. This receptor was identified in a woman aged 45-65 years with COVID-19, enrolled during active disease. This chain joins TRBV5-6 and TRBJ1-2; 9 bases align to TRBD1. Sequenced sample: peripheral blood. CDR3 nucleotides: TGTGCCAGCAGCGGATTAACAGGGGGCGGAATCCATGGCTACACCTTC. Amino acid sequence: CASSGLTGGGIHGYTF. The full variable domain, with the rest looked up from reference TRBV5-6 and TRBJ1-2, is DAGVTQSPTHLIKTRGQQVTLRCSPKSGHDTVSWYQQALGQGPQFIFQYYEEEERQRGNFPDRFSGHQFPNYSSELNVNALLLGDSALYLCASSGLTGGGIHGYTFGSGTRLTVV.